This T cell receptor (beta chain) was identified during a study of identifying expanded T cells in peripheral blood. Concerning this clone: Its matching antigen is unknown.

Study-wide results and caveats: Clone count variance between roughly 2-week samples rose with total template count. Technical replicates showed around 1.2 changed clones; approximately 2 weeks approximately 15; four weeks 19.

This CDR3 contains 15 residues. CDR1 and CDR2 from the germline V gene are SGDLS and YYNGEE. V was clipped by 0 bases and J by 0 bases, with 8 bases between them. Healthy donors had no documented immune events, such as infections, while sampled. Sequenced by immunoSEQ multiplex PCR; TCRdb stores in-frame clones only, minus some. The repertoire holds roughly 63,000 clones, with about four fifths as singletons. This TCR was sampled from a person between 18 and 70 years old in good health. The sequencing input was blood. The chain is built from TRBV9 and TRBJ2-3, with a possible D match to TRBD1 (5 bases). The CDR3 bases are TGTGCCAGCAGCGTAGAGGGGCCTAGCACAGATACGCAGTATTTT. It translates to CASSVEGPSTDTQYF.